The 32 T cell receptor beta chains reported below all come from one sample, sequenced in a study of post-analysis software for immune sequencing data. No antigen has been assigned to these receptors. Study outcomes and limitations: Patients carried roughly 5 TRBV segments more frequently than controls did, and TRBV5-6, TRBV5-1 and TRBV20-1 were among them.

TCR beta cDNA libraries had unique molecular identifiers. TCRdb processed the PCR reads anew with MiXCR; each CDR3 protein has one entry. The repertoire has more than 450,000 distinct CDR3 sequences, around 34% of them found once; the top ten carry 4.5% to 7.5%. Material: blood. These receptors were collected from a girl aged 2-17 years with multiple sclerosis.

The chain couples TRBV11-2 to TRBJ2-5; TRBD1 might be the D (6 bases). The assigned J gene may be wrong: the sequence end matches TRBJ2-7 better. CDR1 SGHAT and CDR2 FQNNGV come from the germline V gene. The CDR3 is 16 residues long. CDR3 sequence reads: CASSSTLGTNLYEQYF. The CDR3 nucleotides are TGTGCCAGCAGCTCCACACTGGGGACAAACTTGTACGAGCAGTACTTC.

This clonotype has more than one count but fewer than ten. The V gene is TRBV7-9, the J gene TRBJ2-5; D gene unclear. V lost 2 bases and J 2 bases, leaving 9 bases between the germline ends. The CDR3 consists of 14 residues. From germline, CDR1 is SEHNR and CDR2 FQNEAQ (reference sequence). The CDR3 is CASSLSSDQETQYF. The CDR3 DNA sequence: TGTGCCAGCAGCTTATCTTCGGATCAAGAGACCCAGTACTTC.

The chain has TRBV20-1 and TRBJ2-1; 9 nucleotides line up with TRBD1. The CDR3 length is 14 residues. Germline values: CDR1 DFQATT, CDR2 SNEGSKA (reference sequence). The V gene end was trimmed by 4 bases and the J gene end by 6 bases; junction bases not matched to a gene: 7. In DNA, the CDR3 is TGCAGTGCTACCCGGGACAGGGATGCCAATGAGCAGTTCTTC. Its translation is CSATRDRDANEQFF.

CDR3 DNA sequence: TGCAGTGCTAGACTACTAGCGGGGGGCCAAAGCTCCTACAATGAGCAGTTCTTC. This sequence encodes CSARLLAGGQSSYNEQFF. This chain connects TRBV20-1 to TRBJ2-1; 12 nucleotides line up with TRBD2. From germline, CDR1 is DFQATT and CDR2 SNEGSKA (reference sequence). The length of the CDR3 is 18 residues. V was clipped by 2 bases and J by 0 bases; unmatched bases: 8.

The chain has TRBV4-1 and TRBJ1-5; TRBD1 matches 7 bases. V trimming: 0 bases; J trimming: 2 bases; junction bases outside the gene matches: 1. The CDR3 runs to 15 residues. Germline V gene sequence: CDR1 MGHRA, CDR2 YSYEKL. CDR3 coding DNA: TGCGCCAGCAGCCAAGAAAGGGGGCGCAATCAGCCCCAGCATTTT. Translating gives CASSQERGRNQPQHF.

This sequence joins TRBV5-5 and TRBJ2-1; D remains unclear. The CDR3 loop spans 11 amino acids. Trimming shortened V by 4 bases and J by 12 bases, and 11 bases separated the two germline ends. The germline V gene has CDR1 SGHKS and CDR2 YYEKEE (reference sequence). CDR3 DNA: TGTGCCAGCAGCAAGGACCTTGGGCAGTTCTTC. Translation: CASSKDLGQFF.

The chain joins TRBV20-1 to TRBJ1-2; D ambiguous. V shed 3 bases and J shed 4 bases, with 18 bases lying between them. The germline CDR1 and CDR2 sequences are DFQATT and SNEGSKA (reference sequence). The CDR3 is 15 residues long. CDR3 sequence (DNA): TGCAGTGCTAGTGGGTCTCGACGGCGGGCCTATGGCTACACCTTC. Its translation is CSASGSRRRAYGYTF.

The gene calls are TRBV7-2 and TRBJ1-2, with D hard to call. Trimming stripped 2 bases from V and 8 bases from J, with 15 bases between. Per germline, CDR1 SGHTA and CDR2 FQGNSA. The CDR3 length is 14 residues. DNA for the CDR3: TGTGCCAGCAGCTTATTTGGAGTGGAGGAAGGCTACACCTTC. Translation: CASSLFGVEEGYTF.

The chain couples TRBV5-1 to TRBJ1-6; 10 bases map to TRBD1. Germline trimming cut 8 bases from V and 8 bases from J; bases unmatched to any gene: 10. CDR1 SGHRS and CDR2 YFSETQ come from the germline V gene. The CDR3 loop spans 15 amino acids. The CDR3 nucleotides read TGCGCCAGTGGTTGGGGACAGGGGCAATATTCACCCCTCCACTTT. This translates into CASGWGQGQYSPLHF.

Only a few counts were recorded for this clonotype. This chain links TRBV5-1 with TRBJ2-1; D uncertain. V gave up 0 bases and J gave up 9 bases, with 13 bases separating them. Germline V gene sequence: CDR1 SGHRS, CDR2 YFSETQ. The CDR3 is 14 residues long. The CDR3 here is CASSLALEFSEQFF. CDR3 nucleotide sequence: TGCGCCAGCAGCTTGGCTCTTGAGTTCAGTGAGCAGTTCTTC.

V is TRBV29-1 and J is TRBJ2-5; TRBD2 is a possible D gene (5 bases). Germline loops: CDR1 SQVTM, CDR2 ANQGSEA. Trimming cost V 5 bases and J 5 bases, with 12 bases left between them. This CDR3 is built from 12 residues. The DNA of the CDR3 is TGCAGCGTTTCCCCCGGGGATGAGACCCAGTACTTC. Its translation is CSVSPGDETQYF. Full variable domain (missing parts from reference TRBV29-1 and TRBJ2-5): SAVISQKPSRDICQRGTSLTIQCQVDSQVTMMFWYRQQPGQSLTLIATANQGSEATYESGFVIDKFPISRPNLTFSTLTVSNMSPEDSSIYLCSVSPGDETQYFGPGTRLLVL.

This rearrangement joins TRBV10-3 to TRBJ2-3; the match to TRBD1 covers 9 bases. The J segment lost 2 bases and the V segment lost 2 bases, leaving 2 bases of the junction unmatched. The CDR3 consists of 15 residues. Germline V gene lookup returns CDR1 ENHRY and CDR2 SYGVKD. The CDR3 here is CAISETGGNTDTQYF. CDR3 nucleotide sequence: TGTGCCATCAGTGAGACAGGGGGCAACACAGATACGCAGTATTTT.

In DNA form, the CDR3 reads TGCGCCAGCAGCCAAGATCAGAAGGGTTATAACACTGAAGCTTTCTTT. It translates to CASSQDQKGYNTEAFF. This chain links TRBV4-1 with TRBJ1-1; the D is unclear. The germline V and J ends were trimmed by 0 bases and 2 bases, with 13 bases remaining between them. CDR1 MGHRA and CDR2 YSYEKL come from the germline V gene. This CDR3 is built from 16 residues.

As to this clonotype: It may be a read error: a sequence one base away is much more abundant. The V call is TRBV6-5, the J call TRBJ2-7, with TRBD1 identical over 7 bases. From germline, CDR1 is MNHEY and CDR2 SVGAGI. This CDR3 contains 13 residues. Trimming took 5 bases from V and 6 from J; bases not matched to a gene: 7. The CDR3 sequence: CASSRTGLSEQYF. The CDR3 nucleotides read TGTGCCAGCAGTCGGACAGGTTTAAGCGAGCAGTACTTC.

In this sample, this clonotype turned up a few times. The gene calls are TRBV12-3 or TRBV12-4 and TRBJ2-7, with D perhaps assigned TRBD1 or TRBD2 (6 bases each). The CDR3 contains 11 residues. Trimming pared 8 bases from V and 6 bases from J, leaving 11 bases between. CDR3 coding DNA: TGTGCCAGCGGGGGGCAAGGCGAGCAGTACTTC. Its protein product is CASGGQGEQYF.

The chain is built from TRBV20-1 and TRBJ2-7, with D maybe TRBD1 (10 bases). The J call may be wrong; the DNA end is better matched by TRBJ2-5. CDR1 and CDR2 (germline): DFQATT, SNEGSKA (reference sequence). The CDR3 covers 16 residues. The CDR3 protein is CNADIRQGAGGETQYF. CDR3 sequence (DNA): TGCAATGCAGATATTCGACAGGGGGCGGGAGGGGAGACCCAGTACTTC.

This clonotype was counted a few times. The rearrangement uses TRBV16 and TRBJ2-7, with a possible D match to TRBD2 (6 bases). CDR3 length: 13 residues. Trimming took 3 bases from V and 7 from J, leaving 13 bases between them. From germline, CDR1 is KGHSY and CDR2 FQNENV. This chain's CDR3 is CASSQLERGEQYF. CDR3 bases: TGTGCCAGCAGCCAGTTGGAACGGGGGGAGCAGTACTTC.

J is TRBJ2-2 and V is TRBV5-1; D perhaps matches TRBD2 (5 bases). Germline loops: CDR1 SGHRS, CDR2 YFSETQ. V lost 6 bases and J lost 2, with 8 bases in between. The CDR3 loop spans 13 amino acids. The CDR3 loop is CASNGVNTGELFF. CDR3 nucleotide sequence: TGCGCCAGCAACGGGGTTAACACCGGGGAGCTGTTTTTT.

The chain uses TRBV7-3 and TRBJ2-2; the D gene is possibly TRBD1 (5 bases). Germline-derived CDR1 and CDR2 are SGHTA and FQGTGA. This CDR3 contains 16 residues. Trimming pared 1 base from V and 7 bases from J, leaving 16 bases between. CDR3 sequence (DNA): TGTGCCAGCAGCTTAAAGGGGTCAGGGCTTGACGGGGAGCTGTTTTTT. Protein sequence: CASSLKGSGLDGELFF.

This clonotype was seen more than once but under ten times. This chain joins TRBV20-1 and TRBJ2-3; 8 positions agree with TRBD2. CDR1 is DFQATT and CDR2 is SNEGSKA in the germline V gene (reference sequence). The CDR3 covers 14 residues. V dropped 5 bases and J dropped 0; count of bases not matched to a gene: 4. CDR3 DNA: TGCAGTGCTTGGCGGGGGGCAAGCACAGATACGCAGTATTTT. Translated: CSAWRGASTDTQYF.

The V and J genes are TRBV6-1 and TRBJ2-7; D is undetermined. Germline CDR1 and CDR2: MNHNS and SASEGT. The germline V and J ends were trimmed by 5 bases and 2 bases, with 19 bases remaining between them. The CDR3 covers 16 residues. This chain's CDR3 is CASSSQFDFGAYEQYF. The CDR3 DNA sequence: TGTGCCAGCAGTTCACAATTTGACTTTGGGGCCTACGAGCAGTACTTC.

This chain uses TRBV18 with TRBJ2-3; D is perhaps TRBD1 (5 bases). CDR3 size: 15 residues. Germline CDR1 and CDR2: KGHSH and LQKENI. V was cut by 3 bases and J by 4 bases, with 14 bases left in between. The CDR3 DNA sequence: TGTGCCAGCTCACCCTCCCAGGGAAGCCCAGATACGCAGTATTTT. The encoded protein is CASSPSQGSPDTQYF.

This chain joins TRBV9 and TRBJ2-1; 8 nucleotides agree with TRBD2. V trimming: 1 base; J trimming: 6 bases; junction bases outside the gene matches: 12. From germline, CDR1 is SGDLS and CDR2 YYNGEE. The CDR3 sequence is 17 residues long. Here the CDR3 DNA reads TGTGCCAGCAGCGTACTGGGCGGGGGGACTCCAAGCAATGAGCAGTTCTTC. It yields the protein CASSVLGGGTPSNEQFF.

This clonotype was counted between two and nine times. The gene calls are TRBV4-1 and TRBJ2-3; TRBD2 is a possible D gene (6 bases). V lost 4 bases, J lost 2 bases, and 22 bases lay in between. The CDR3 is 18 amino acids. The germline V gene encodes CDR1 MGHRA and CDR2 YSYEKL. The CDR3 is CASSRPAGAGSFTDTQYF. The CDR3, as DNA: TGCGCCAGCAGCCGACCGGCTGGGGCGGGGTCCTTCACAGATACGCAGTATTTT.

This chain joins TRBV12-3 or TRBV12-4 and TRBJ2-7; D is perhaps TRBD2 (5 bases). The CDR3 has 14 residues. V was shortened by 3 bases and J by 3 bases, with 12 bases between the two germline ends. CDR3 in amino acids: CASSLEAPFYEQYF. The CDR3 DNA reads as TGTGCCAGCAGTTTGGAGGCCCCCTTCTACGAGCAGTACTTC.

The J gene is TRBJ2-1, the V gene TRBV20-1; D is possibly TRBD2 (6 bases). Germline lookup yields CDR1 DFQATT and CDR2 SNEGSKA (reference sequence). Trimming shortened V by 2 bases and J by 0 bases, and 14 bases separated the two germline ends. The CDR3 is 16 amino acids. CDR3 sequence: CSARNPGVSSYNEQFF. Here the CDR3 DNA reads TGCAGTGCTAGAAATCCGGGAGTGAGCTCCTACAATGAGCAGTTCTTC.

This chain connects TRBV5-1 to TRBJ1-1; a possible D gene is TRBD1 (6 bases). Germline loops: CDR1 SGHRS, CDR2 YFSETQ. The V and J ends lost 2 bases and 1 base respectively, with 9 bases between them. The CDR3 is 14 residues long. The CDR3 region has the DNA TGCGCCAGCAGCTTTACACAGGGGAACACTGAAGCTTTCTTT. It yields the protein CASSFTQGNTEAFF.

This clonotype was counted a few times. V gene TRBV18 combines with J gene TRBJ2-1, with a tentative D call TRBD2 (5 bases). Germline-derived CDR1 and CDR2 are KGHSH and LQKENI. Trimming pared 2 bases from V and 6 bases from J, leaving 11 bases between. The length of the CDR3 is 14 residues. The DNA for the CDR3 is TGTGCCAGCTCACCAGCCAGAGGGAGCAATGAGCAGTTCTTC. It is translated as CASSPARGSNEQFF.

This clonotype was seen at least ten times. J is TRBJ2-7 and V is TRBV5-1; TRBD1 matches at 10 bases. The V gene's germline CDR1 is SGHRS and CDR2 YFSETQ. V shed 2 bases, J shed 3 bases, and the junction held 2 bases outside the gene matches. This CDR3 is 14 amino acids long. The CDR3 sequence is CASSFGTGDYEQYF. The CDR3 bases are TGCGCCAGCAGCTTCGGGACAGGGGACTACGAGCAGTACTTC.

This clonotype appeared a few times. The chain recombines TRBV7-2 with TRBJ2-5; TRBD2 matches at 8 bases. The CDR3 runs to 16 residues. The V gene end was trimmed by 7 bases and the J gene end by 5 bases; junction bases not matched to a gene: 15. Germline loops: CDR1 SGHTA, CDR2 FQGNSA. The CDR3 reads CASTTSISGGRETQYF. Here the CDR3 DNA reads TGTGCCAGCACTACCAGCATCAGCGGGGGTCGGGAGACCCAGTACTTC.

J is TRBJ2-1 and V is TRBV2, with 8 bases aligning to TRBD2. From germline, CDR1 is SNHLY and CDR2 FYNNEI. The CDR3 length is 12 residues. With V trimmed by 8 bases and J by 5 bases, 2 bases remained unmatched. The CDR3 nucleotides are TGTGCCAGCCGAGCGGGGGACAATGAGCAGTTCTTC. It translates to CASRAGDNEQFF.

The V gene is TRBV4-2, the J gene TRBJ2-3; the D gene is possibly TRBD2 (8 bases). Trimming took off 4 bases at V and 6 bases at J, with 20 bases between the two ends. The germline gives CDR1 LGHNA, CDR2 YNFKEQ. The CDR3 runs 16 residues. The CDR3 spells CASSLAGTRGPDTQYF. CDR3 nucleotide sequence: TGTGCCAGCAGCCTGGCCGGGACTAGGGGGCCGGATACGCAGTATTTT.